This TCR beta chain was found in a study of T cells in Graves' hyperthyroidism and ophthalmopathy. Study in general: Peripheral blood was collected at initial diagnosis, before any treatment.

Inclusion characteristics of ophthalmopathy patients comprised a Clinical Activity Score of at least 3, a NOSPECS grade of at least 4, and duration under 3 months. Amplification targeted TCR beta CDR3 regions from RNA transcripts. The HTBI set primed first-round TCR CDR3 RT-PCR. TCRdb independently ran MiXCR on the multiplex PCR reads; one entry per CDR3 protein. The data contain about 260,000 distinct CDR3 sequences, around 17% of them seen just once; the ten biggest clones take up 28%. This clonotype was counted many times. Trimming took off 7 bases at V and 0 bases at J, with 18 bases between the two ends. CDR3 size: 16 residues. Germline V CDR1 and CDR2: MDHEN, SYDVKM.

Source material: blood. This clonotype was obtained from a woman under 30 with Graves' ophthalmopathy. The V and J genes are TRBV28 and TRBJ1-1; D is perhaps TRBD1 (5 bases). The CDR3 DNA is TGTGCCAGCACCACAGGAGCAGGGACTATGAACACTGAAGCTTTCTTT. This gives the protein CASTTGAGTMNTEAFF.